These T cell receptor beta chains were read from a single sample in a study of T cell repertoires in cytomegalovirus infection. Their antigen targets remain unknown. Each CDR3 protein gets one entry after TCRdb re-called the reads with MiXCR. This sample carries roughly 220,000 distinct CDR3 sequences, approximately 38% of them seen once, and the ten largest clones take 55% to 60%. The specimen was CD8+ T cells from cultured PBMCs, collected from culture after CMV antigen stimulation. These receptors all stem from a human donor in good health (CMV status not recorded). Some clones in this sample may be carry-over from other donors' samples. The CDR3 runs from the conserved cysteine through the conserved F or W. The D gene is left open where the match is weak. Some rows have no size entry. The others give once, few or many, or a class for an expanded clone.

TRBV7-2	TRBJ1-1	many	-	TGTGCCAGCAGCTTAAACCCAGGCCTGAACACTGAAGCTTTCTTT	CASSLNPGLNTEAFF
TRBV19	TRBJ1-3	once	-	TGTGCCAGTAGACCGGCCGTTAGCAGGAACACCATATATTTT	CASRPAVSRNTIYF
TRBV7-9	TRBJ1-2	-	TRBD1	TGTGCCATTGACAGGGGTGTCTATGGCTACACCTTC	CAIDRGVYGYTF
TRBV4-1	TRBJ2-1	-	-	TGCGCCAGCAGCCAGTATCTGGGTGAGGGTTCAAATGAGCAGTTCTTC	CASSQYLGEGSNEQFF
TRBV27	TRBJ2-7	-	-	TGTGCCAGCAGTTTAAGGGGGAACGGCTACGAGCAGTACTTC	CASSLRGNGYEQYF
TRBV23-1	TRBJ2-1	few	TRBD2	TGCGCCAGCAGTCAATCTGTTCTCCGGACTAGCGGGGTCACTGAGCAGTTCTTC	CASSQSVLRTSGVTEQFF
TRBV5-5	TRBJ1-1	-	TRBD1	TGTGCCAGCAGCTTAACGAAAACAGGGGTCAACAATGAAGCTTTCTTT	CASSLTKTGVNNEAFF
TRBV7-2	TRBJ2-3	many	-	TGTGCCAGCAGCTTATTATCCACAGATACGCAGTATTTT	CASSLLSTDTQYF
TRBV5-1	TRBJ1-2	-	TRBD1	TGCGCCAGCAGCTCCGGGACAGGTGCCTATGGCTACACCTTC	CASSSGTGAYGYTF
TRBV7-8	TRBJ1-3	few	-	TGTGCCAGCATCCCCCCCGCCACGGTCTCTGGAAACACCATATATTTT	CASIPPATVSGNTIYF
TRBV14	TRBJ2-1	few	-	TGTGCCAGCAGCCAAGACCCCGCAGTGACCTACAATGAGCAGTTCTTC	CASSQDPAVTYNEQFF
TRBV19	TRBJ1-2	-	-	TGTGCCAGTACCTACCCTGAAGGGGCTGGAGGCTACACCTTC	CASTYPEGAGGYTF
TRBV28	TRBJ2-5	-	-	TGTGCCAGCAGAACAGGGGAGGGGGGGGCTCTGTTCGGGGAGACCCAGTACTTC	CASRTGEGGALFGETQYF
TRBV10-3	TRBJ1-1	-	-	TGTGCCACCCAAAGGGGGGGCGAGGGCACTGAAGCTTTCTTT	CATQRGGEGTEAFF
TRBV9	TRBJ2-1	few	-	TGTGCCAGCAGCGTAGACGGGGGAGCCTACAATGAGCAGTTCTTC	CASSVDGGAYNEQFF
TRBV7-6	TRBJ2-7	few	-	TGTGCCAGCAGCCCCTTACAGCGCTACGAGCAGTACTTC	CASSPLQRYEQYF
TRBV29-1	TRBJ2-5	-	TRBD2	TGCAGCATTGGACTAGCGGGAGAAGGGGAGACCCAGTACTTC	CSIGLAGEGETQYF
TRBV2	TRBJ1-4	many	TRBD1	TGTGCCAGCAGAGCACCCATCTCGACAGGGGGCCTTGAAAAACTGTTTTTT	CASRAPISTGGLEKLFF
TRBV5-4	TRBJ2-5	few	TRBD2	TGTGCCAGCAGCCAGAAAGGACTAGCGGGGATTGGTGGGACCCAGTACTTC	CASSQKGLAGIGGTQYF
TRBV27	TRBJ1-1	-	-	TGTGCCAGCAGTTCACCTCCGGGACGGATGAACACTGAAGCTTTCTTT	CASSSPPGRMNTEAFF
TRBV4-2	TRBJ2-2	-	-	TGTGCCAGCAGCCAAGAGGGCAGGGATAACGGGGAGCTGTTTTTT	CASSQEGRDNGELFF
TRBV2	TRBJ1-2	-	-	TGTGCCAGCAGTGAAGCGAACAGCGGACCCCCCTATGGCTACACCTTC	CASSEANSGPPYGYTF
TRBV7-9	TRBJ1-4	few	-	TGTGCCAGCAGCTTAAGTTCGGGGACGGATGAAAAACTGTTTTTT	CASSLSSGTDEKLFF
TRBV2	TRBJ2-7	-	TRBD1	TGTGCCAGCAGTGAGGCAGGGGGTGAAAACTACGAGCAGTACTTC	CASSEAGGENYEQYF
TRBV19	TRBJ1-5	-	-	TGTGCCAGTAGTATCGGGCACGCAAGGCCCCAGCATTTT	CASSIGHARPQHF
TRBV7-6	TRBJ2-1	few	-	TGTGCCAGCAGCCCCAGACGAGATAATGAGCAGTTCTTC	CASSPRRDNEQFF
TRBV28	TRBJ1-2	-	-	TGTGCCAGCAGTTTTTTCGCAGGAGGACTTGGCTACACCTTC	CASSFFAGGLGYTF
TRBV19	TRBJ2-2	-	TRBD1	TGTGCCAGTAGTATTGACAGGGGGTTAACCGGGGAGCTGTTTTTT	CASSIDRGLTGELFF